The text below deals with one TCR beta chain. Its antigen is not known. The data were obtained in a study of PD-1 blockade in classical Hodgkin lymphoma. The CDR3 loop spans 15 amino acids. V lost 6 bases, J lost 5 bases, and 19 bases lay in between. The germline V gene encodes CDR1 MDHEN and CDR2 SYDVKM. General observations from the study: Repertoires differed for reasons still undefined, possibly disease activity or prior therapy. Complete responders' diversity at baseline resembled that of newly diagnosed patients.

Every single patient, without exception, relapsed after autologous stem cell transplantation, and brentuximab vedotin exposure varied. Using immunoSEQ multiplex PCR, the repertoire was profiled, and TCRdb retains in-frame clones only, with some absent. Of about 24,000 clones in the sample, roughly 80% are singletons; the top ten hold roughly 8%. The sequences come from peripheral blood mononuclear cells (PBMCs), collected before the second cycle of nivolumab. The chain has TRBV28 and TRBJ1-2; no clear D gene. The receptor's source is a human donor with classical Hodgkin lymphoma. CDR3 sequence reads: CASRPSVTSDYGYTF. Here the CDR3 DNA reads TGTGCCAGCAGACCCTCTGTGACATCTGATTATGGCTACACCTTC.